Shown below are 10 T cell receptor beta chains from a single sample sequenced in a study of cytomegalovirus exposure and HLA in healthy donors. Vbeta (60) and Jbeta (13) primers were used in the PCR. Measured with immunoSEQ multiplex PCR; TCRdb has only the in-frame clones, and not every one. The sample lists 90,000 to 140,000 clones; about an eighth were seen once. The sequenced sample was PBMCs. These receptor sequences come from a middle-aged man in good health and CMV-seropositive.

In its sample, this clone was seen a few times. The genes are TRBV5-1 and TRBJ2-1; TRBD1 agrees at 8 bases. Germline V lookup: CDR1 SGHRS, CDR2 YFSETQ. CDR3 length: 16 amino acids. Trimming removed 5 bases from V and 4 bases from J; junction bases left unmatched: 11. CDR3 coding DNA: TGCGCCAGCAGGAAGGAACAGGGGGTTATGTACAATGAGCAGTTCTTC. It is translated as CASRKEQGVMYNEQFF.

V gene TRBV11-2 combines with J gene TRBJ2-1; D possibly corresponds to TRBD1 (5 bases). CDR3 length: 17 amino acids. V was pared by 5 bases and J by 0 bases, with 17 bases between. Germline CDR1 reads SGHAT; CDR2 reads FQNNGV. The CDR3 spells CASSTRTWGRSYNEQFF. CDR3 nucleotides: TGTGCCAGCAGCACCCGGACGTGGGGCCGCTCCTACAATGAGCAGTTCTTC.

The chain is built from TRBV28 and TRBJ2-7; 9 bases agree with TRBD1. With 5 bases clipped from V and 5 bases from J, the junction kept 13 bases outside the gene matches. The CDR3 runs 16 residues. Germline V gene lookup returns CDR1 MDHEN and CDR2 SYDVKM. The CDR3 protein is CASSPPTGQGNDEQYF. The CDR3 region has the DNA TGTGCCAGCAGTCCCCCGACGGGACAGGGCAACGACGAGCAGTACTTC.

The rearrangement joins TRBV5-1 to TRBJ1-4; D is undetermined. The CDR3 has 16 residues. In germline, CDR1 is SGHRS, CDR2 YFSETQ. Trimming removed 0 bases from V and 6 bases from J, with 15 bases in between. The CDR3 protein is CASSLDIRGADEKLFF. The CDR3 bases are TGCGCCAGCAGCTTGGACATACGGGGTGCTGATGAAAAACTGTTTTTT.

The V gene is TRBV7-9, the J gene TRBJ2-5; 7 bases align to TRBD2. The CDR3 runs 12 residues. V lost 11 bases to trimming and J lost 4 bases; unmatched junction nucleotides: 7. Germline V gene lookup returns CDR1 SEHNR and CDR2 FQNEAQ (reference sequence). The CDR3, as DNA: TGTGCCCGGGGGGAGGCAGGAGAGACCCAGTACTTC. Translated: CARGEAGETQYF.

The genes are TRBV9 and TRBJ2-3; TRBD2 aligns across 10 bases. This CDR3 contains 17 residues. With V trimmed by 0 bases and J by 3 bases, 7 bases remained unmatched. Germline V gene sequence: CDR1 SGDLS, CDR2 YYNGEE. CDR3 residues: CASSVGLAGANTDTQYF. The CDR3 nucleotides read TGTGCCAGCAGCGTAGGCCTAGCGGGAGCGAATACAGATACGCAGTATTTT.

V and J are TRBV27 and TRBJ2-7, with TRBD1 identical over 8 bases. After removal of 8 bases from V and 7 bases from J, the junction contained 10 bases not matched to a gene. The CDR3 runs to 13 residues. Germline V gene data show CDR1 as MNHEY and CDR2 as SMNVEV (reference sequence). The CDR3 here is CASGGTGASEQYF. The DNA for the CDR3 is TGTGCCAGCGGAGGGACAGGAGCATCTGAGCAGTACTTC.

The chain has TRBV5-1 and TRBJ1-3; D remains unclear. CDR1 and CDR2 (germline): SGHRS, YFSETQ. The CDR3 is 12 amino acids. V gave up 2 bases and J gave up 4 bases, with 4 bases separating them. CDR3 sequence (DNA): TGCGCCAGCAGCTTTGAGGGAAACACCATATATTTT. Translating it yields CASSFEGNTIYF.

In this sample, this clone turned up a few times. This chain uses TRBV29-1 with TRBJ1-5, with a tentative D call TRBD1 (5 bases). This CDR3 has 13 residues. Germline V gene lookup returns CDR1 SQVTM and CDR2 ANQGSEA. V lost 6 bases, J lost 3 bases, and 12 bases lay in between. CDR3 amino acids: CSVTGENNQPQHF. DNA for the CDR3: TGCAGCGTGACGGGGGAAAACAATCAGCCCCAGCATTTT.

The count of this clone is one. This CDR3 is missing its conserved last phenylalanine or tryptophan, likely due to a read error. This CDR3 reads CASSTDYEQYL. The DNA for the CDR3 is TGTGCCAGCAGTACAGATTACGAGCAGTACCTC. V gene TRBV6-5 combines with J gene TRBJ2-7; no clear D gene. V was shortened by 5 bases and J by 4 bases, with 6 bases between the two germline ends. The germline gives CDR1 MNHEY, CDR2 SVGAGI. The length of the CDR3 is 11 residues.